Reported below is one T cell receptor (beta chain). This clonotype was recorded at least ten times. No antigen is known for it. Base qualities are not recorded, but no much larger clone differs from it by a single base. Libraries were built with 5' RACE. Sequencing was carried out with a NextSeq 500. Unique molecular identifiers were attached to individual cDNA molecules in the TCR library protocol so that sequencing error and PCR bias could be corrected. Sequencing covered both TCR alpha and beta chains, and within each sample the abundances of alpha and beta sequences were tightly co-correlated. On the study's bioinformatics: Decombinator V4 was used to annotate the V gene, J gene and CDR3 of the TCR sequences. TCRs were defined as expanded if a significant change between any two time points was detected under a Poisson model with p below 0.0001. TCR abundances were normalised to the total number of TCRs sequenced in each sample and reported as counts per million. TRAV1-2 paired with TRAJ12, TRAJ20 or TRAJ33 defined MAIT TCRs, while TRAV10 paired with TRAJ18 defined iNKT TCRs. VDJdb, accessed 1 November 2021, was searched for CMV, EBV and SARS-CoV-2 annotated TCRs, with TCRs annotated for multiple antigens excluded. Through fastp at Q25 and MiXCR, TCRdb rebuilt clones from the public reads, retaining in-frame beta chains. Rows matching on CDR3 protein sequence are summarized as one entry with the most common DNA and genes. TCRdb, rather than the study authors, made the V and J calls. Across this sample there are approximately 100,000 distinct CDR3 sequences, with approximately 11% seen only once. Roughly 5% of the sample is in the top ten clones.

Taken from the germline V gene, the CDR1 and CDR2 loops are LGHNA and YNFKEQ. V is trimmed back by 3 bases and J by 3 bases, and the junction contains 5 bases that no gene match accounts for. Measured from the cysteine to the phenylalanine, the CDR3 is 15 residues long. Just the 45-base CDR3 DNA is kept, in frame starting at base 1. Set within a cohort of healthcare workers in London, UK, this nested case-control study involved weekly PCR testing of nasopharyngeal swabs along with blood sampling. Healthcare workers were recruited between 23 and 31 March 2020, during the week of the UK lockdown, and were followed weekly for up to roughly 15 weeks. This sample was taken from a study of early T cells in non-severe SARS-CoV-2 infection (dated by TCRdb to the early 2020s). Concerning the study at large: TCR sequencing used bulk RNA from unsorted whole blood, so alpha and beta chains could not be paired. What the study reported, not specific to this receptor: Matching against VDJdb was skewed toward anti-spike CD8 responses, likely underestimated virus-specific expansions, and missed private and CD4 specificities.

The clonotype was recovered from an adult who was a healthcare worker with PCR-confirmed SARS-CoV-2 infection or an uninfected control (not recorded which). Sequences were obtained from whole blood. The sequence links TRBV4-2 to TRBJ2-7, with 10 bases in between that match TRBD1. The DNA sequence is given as TGTGCCAGCAGCCAGGCCGGGACAGGGGTCTACGAGCAGTACTTC. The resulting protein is CASSQAGTGVYEQYF.